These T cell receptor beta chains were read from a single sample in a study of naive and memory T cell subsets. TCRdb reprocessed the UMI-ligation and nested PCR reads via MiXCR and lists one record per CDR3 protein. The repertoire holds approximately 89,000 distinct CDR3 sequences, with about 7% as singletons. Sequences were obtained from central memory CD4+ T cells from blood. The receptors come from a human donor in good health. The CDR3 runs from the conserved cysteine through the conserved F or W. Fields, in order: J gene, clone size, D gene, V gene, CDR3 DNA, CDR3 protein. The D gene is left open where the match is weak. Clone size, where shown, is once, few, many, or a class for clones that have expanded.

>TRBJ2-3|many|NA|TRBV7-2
TGTGCCAGCAGCTTATTCTTGGCAGATACGCAGTATTTT
CASSLFLADTQYF
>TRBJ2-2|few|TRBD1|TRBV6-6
TGTGCCAGCAGTGAGGGACAGGGTCGGGGCACCGGGGAGCTGTTTTTT
CASSEGQGRGTGELFF
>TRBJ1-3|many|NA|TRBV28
TGTGCCAGCAGTCCGTATGACAGCGCTGGAAACACCATATATTTT
CASSPYDSAGNTIYF
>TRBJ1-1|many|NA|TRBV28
TGTGCCAGCAGAGGCATATTCGTTGAAGCTTTCTTT
CASRGIFVEAFF
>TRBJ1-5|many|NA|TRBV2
TGTGCCAGCCATAATGGAAATGGCAATCAGCCCCAGCATTTT
CASHNGNGNQPQHF
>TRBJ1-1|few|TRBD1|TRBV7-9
TGTGCCAGCAGAGGGACAGGGGCCACTGAAGCTTTCTTT
CASRGTGATEAFF
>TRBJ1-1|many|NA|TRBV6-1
TGTGCCAGCAGACCACAGGCCCCACGGACTGAAGCTTTCTTT
CASRPQAPRTEAFF
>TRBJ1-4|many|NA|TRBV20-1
TGCAGTGCTACCGGGACAACATATGAAAAACTGTTTTTT
CSATGTTYEKLFF
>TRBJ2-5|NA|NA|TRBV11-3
TGTGCCAGCAGCTTCCACAGCCAAGAGACCCAGTACTTC
CASSFHSQETQYF
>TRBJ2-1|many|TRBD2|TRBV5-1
TGCGCCAGCAGCTTGCTGACTAGCGGGACCCCTGAGCAGTTCTTC
CASSLLTSGTPEQFF
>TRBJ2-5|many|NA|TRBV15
TGTGCCACCAGCTCAGGGTGGATTGAAGAGACCCAGTACTTC
CATSSGWIEETQYF
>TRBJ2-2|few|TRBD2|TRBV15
TGTGCCACCAGCAGAGATCGAGGGACTAGCGGGAATACCGGGGAGCTGTTTTTT
CATSRDRGTSGNTGELFF
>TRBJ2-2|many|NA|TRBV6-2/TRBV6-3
TGTGCCAGCTCTCTCCCGAGGTGGCCCGGGGAGCTGTTTTTT
CASSLPRWPGELFF
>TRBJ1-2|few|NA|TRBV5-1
TGCGCCAGCAGCGCCGGACACGACTATGGCTACACCTTC
CASSAGHDYGYTF
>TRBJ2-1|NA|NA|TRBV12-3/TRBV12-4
TGTGCCAGCAGTGCCGTGGGGGCGAAAGTGGGGAGGCACAATGAGCAGTTCTTC
CASSAVGAKVGRHNEQFF
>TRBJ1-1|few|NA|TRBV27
TGTGCCAGCAGTAGTTCCATTACTACAGGGACCACTGAAGCTTTCTTT
CASSSSITTGTTEAFF
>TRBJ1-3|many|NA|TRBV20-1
TGCTGGGGGAGGGCCCTGGTTAATTTT
CWGRALVNF
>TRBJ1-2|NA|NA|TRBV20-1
TGCAGTGCTAGAGGCCATTCCAATGGGGGCTACACCTTC
CSARGHSNGGYTF
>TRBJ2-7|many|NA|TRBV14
TGTGCCAGCAGCCAGGCAGGGGCGTTCTCCTACGAGCAGTACTTC
CASSQAGAFSYEQYF
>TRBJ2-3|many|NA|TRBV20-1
TGCAGTGCTAGAGATGAGATCACCACGGATACGCAGTATTTT
CSARDEITTDTQYF
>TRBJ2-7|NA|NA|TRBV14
TGTGCCAGCAGCCGGAATACCGGGACCGGTAAAATCACCTACGAGCAGTACTTC
CASSRNTGTGKITYEQYF
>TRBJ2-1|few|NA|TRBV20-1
TGCAGTGCTCTGAAAAGTTCGGTTGAGCAGTTCTTC
CSALKSSVEQFF
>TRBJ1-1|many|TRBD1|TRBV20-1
TGCAGTGCCAAACCAACTACGGGACAGGGAACTGAAGCTTTCTTT
CSAKPTTGQGTEAFF
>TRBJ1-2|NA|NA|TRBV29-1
TGCAGCGTTACCAAACGGGGAGGGAGGATAAACTATGGCTACACCTTC
CSVTKRGGRINYGYTF
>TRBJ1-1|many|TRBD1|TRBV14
TGTGCCAGCAGCCATTACCCTCAGGGGGCGGCTGAAGCTTTCTTT
CASSHYPQGAAEAFF
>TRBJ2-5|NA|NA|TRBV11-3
TGTGCCAGCAGCTTATTCCGGGACCAAGAGACCCAGTACTTC
CASSLFRDQETQYF
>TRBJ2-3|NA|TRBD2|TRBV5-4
TGTGCCAGCAGCTTGGCCGGGGTAGCGGGAGTGAGAGATACGCAGTATTTT
CASSLAGVAGVRDTQYF
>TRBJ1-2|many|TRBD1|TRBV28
TGTGCCAGCAGCCGGACAGGGAGCTATGGCTACACCTTC
CASSRTGSYGYTF
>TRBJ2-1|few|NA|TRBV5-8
TGTGCCAGCAGCTTGGTTGTTGTGGGAGTTTCCCCCTCTGAGCAGTTCTTC
CASSLVVVGVSPSEQFF
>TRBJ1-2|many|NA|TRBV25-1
TGTGCCAGCAGTCCCCCCGGGACAACTCACTATGGCTACACCTTC
CASSPPGTTHYGYTF
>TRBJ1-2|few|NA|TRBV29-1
TGCAGCGTGCAGGGTGGAGGTGGAGGCTACACCTTC
CSVQGGGGGYTF
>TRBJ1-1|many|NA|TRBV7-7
TGTGCTAGCAGCTTTGTTATCCCGAACACTGAAGCTTTCTTT
CASSFVIPNTEAFF
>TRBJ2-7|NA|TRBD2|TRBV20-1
TGCAGTGCCGGTGGTAAGCGGGAGGCCACCTACGAGCAGTACTTC
CSAGGKREATYEQYF
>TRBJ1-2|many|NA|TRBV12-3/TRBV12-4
TGTGCCAGCAGTTTTCAACGCCCTGTTGACTATGGCTACACCTTC
CASSFQRPVDYGYTF
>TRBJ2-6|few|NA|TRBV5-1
TGCGCCAGCAGCCGGCGGGCGGATGGGGCCAACGTCCTGACTTTC
CASSRRADGANVLTF
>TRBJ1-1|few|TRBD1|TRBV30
TGTGCCTGGAGTGGGCAGGGGGGCACCATGAACACTGAAGCTTTCTTT
CAWSGQGGTMNTEAFF
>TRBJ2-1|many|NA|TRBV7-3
TGTGCCAGCAGCTTCACGGGGAGCTCCTACAATGAGCAGTTCTTC
CASSFTGSSYNEQFF
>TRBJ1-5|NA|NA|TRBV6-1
TGTGCCAGCACATTCGGCAATCAGCCCCAGCATTTT
CASTFGNQPQHF
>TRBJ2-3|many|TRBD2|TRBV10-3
TGTGCCATCAGTGCACTAGCGGGGAAAACAGATACGCAGTATTTT
CAISALAGKTDTQYF
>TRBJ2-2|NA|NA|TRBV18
TGTGCCAGCTCACCACCTCTTGGGGGAGCGTTCACCGGGGAGCTGTTTTTT
CASSPPLGGAFTGELFF
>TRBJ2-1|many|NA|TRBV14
TGTGCCAGCAGCCCTGTAGCGTTCAGGGGGGTCAATGAGCAGTTCTTC
CASSPVAFRGVNEQFF
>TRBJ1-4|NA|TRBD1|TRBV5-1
TGCGCCAGCAGCTTGGGGGGACAGGGTCATGAAAAACTGTTTTTT
CASSLGGQGHEKLFF